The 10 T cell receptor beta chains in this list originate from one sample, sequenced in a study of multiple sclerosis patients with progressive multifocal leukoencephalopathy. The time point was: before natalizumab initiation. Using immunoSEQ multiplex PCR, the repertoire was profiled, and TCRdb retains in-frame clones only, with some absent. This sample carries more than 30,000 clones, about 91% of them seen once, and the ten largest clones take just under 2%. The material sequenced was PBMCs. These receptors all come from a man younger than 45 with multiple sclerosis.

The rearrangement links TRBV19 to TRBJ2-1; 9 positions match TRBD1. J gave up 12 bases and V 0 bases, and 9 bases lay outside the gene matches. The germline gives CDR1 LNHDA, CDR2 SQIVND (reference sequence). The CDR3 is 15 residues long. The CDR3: CASSIDQGTGNPQFF. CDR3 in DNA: TGTGCCAGTAGTATAGATCAGGGGACAGGGAATCCGCAGTTCTTC.

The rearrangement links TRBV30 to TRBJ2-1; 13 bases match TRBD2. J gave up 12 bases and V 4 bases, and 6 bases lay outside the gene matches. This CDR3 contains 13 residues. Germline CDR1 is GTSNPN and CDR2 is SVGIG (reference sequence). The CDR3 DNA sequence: TGTGCCTGGACTAGGACTAGCGGGAGCTGGCAGTTCTTC. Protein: CAWTRTSGSWQFF.

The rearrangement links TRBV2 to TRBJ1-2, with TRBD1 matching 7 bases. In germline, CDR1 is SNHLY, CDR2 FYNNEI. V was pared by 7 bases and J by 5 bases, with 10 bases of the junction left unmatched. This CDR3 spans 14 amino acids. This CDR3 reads CASTATGRGYGYTF. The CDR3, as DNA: TGTGCCAGCACTGCGACAGGGAGGGGATATGGCTACACCTTC.

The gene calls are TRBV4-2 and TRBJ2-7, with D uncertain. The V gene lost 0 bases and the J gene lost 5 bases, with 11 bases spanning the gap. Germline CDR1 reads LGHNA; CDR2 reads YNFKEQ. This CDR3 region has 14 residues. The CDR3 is CASSQEQLKDEQYF. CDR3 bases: TGTGCCAGCAGCCAAGAGCAGTTGAAGGACGAGCAGTACTTC.

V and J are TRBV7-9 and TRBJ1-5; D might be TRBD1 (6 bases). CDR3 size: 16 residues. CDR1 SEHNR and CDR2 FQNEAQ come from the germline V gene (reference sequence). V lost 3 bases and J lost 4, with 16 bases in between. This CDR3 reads CASSFYTGKSNQPQHF. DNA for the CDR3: TGTGCCAGCAGCTTTTACACAGGGAAGTCAAATCAGCCCCAGCATTTT.

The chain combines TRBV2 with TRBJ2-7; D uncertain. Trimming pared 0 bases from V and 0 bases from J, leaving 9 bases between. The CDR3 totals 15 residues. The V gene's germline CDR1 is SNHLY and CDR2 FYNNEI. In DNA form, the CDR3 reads TGTGCCAGCAGTGAAGCCGGAACAGACTCCTACGAGCAGTACGTC. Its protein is CASSEAGTDSYEQYV.

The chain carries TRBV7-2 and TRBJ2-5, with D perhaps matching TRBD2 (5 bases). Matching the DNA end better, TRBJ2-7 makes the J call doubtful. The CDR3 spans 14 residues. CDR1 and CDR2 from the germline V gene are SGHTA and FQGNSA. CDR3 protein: CASSPALGTYEQYF. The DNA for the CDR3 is TGTGCCAGCAGCCCAGCACTAGGAACCTACGAGCAGTACTTC.

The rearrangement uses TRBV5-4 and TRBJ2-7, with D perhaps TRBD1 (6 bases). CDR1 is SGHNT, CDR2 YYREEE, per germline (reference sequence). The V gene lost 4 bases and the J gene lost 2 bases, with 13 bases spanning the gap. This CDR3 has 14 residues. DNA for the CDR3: TGTGCCAGCAGCCTCGCCGGGACAACCTACGAGCAGTACTTC. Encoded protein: CASSLAGTTYEQYF.

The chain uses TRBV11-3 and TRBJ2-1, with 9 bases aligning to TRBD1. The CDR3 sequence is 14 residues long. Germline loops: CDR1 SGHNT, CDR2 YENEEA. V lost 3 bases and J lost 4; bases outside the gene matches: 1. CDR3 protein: CASSFGTGYNEQFF. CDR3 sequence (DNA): TGTGCCAGCAGCTTTGGGACAGGGTACAATGAGCAGTTCTTC. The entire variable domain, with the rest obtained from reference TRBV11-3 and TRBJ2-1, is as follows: EAGVVQSPRYKIIEKKQPVAFWCNPISGHNTLYWYLQNLGQGPELLIRYENEEAVDDSQLPKDRFSAERLKGVDSTLKIQPAELGDSAVYLCASSFGTGYNEQFFGPGTRLTVL.

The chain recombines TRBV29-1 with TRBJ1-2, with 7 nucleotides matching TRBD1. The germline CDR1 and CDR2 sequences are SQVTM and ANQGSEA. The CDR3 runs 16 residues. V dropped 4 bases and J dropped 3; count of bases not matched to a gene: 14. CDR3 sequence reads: CSVVGWQGEDYYGYTF. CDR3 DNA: TGCAGCGTTGTTGGTTGGCAGGGGGAAGACTACTATGGCTACACCTTC.